The present entry profiles one TCR beta chain with its context. Its antigen has not been determined. No per-base quality is available; no much larger clone lies one base away. The CDR3 regions of human TCRbeta chains were analyzed by immunosequencing. As for the authors' bioinformatics: TCRs in the repertoires were matched against a reference library of SARS-CoV-2-specific TCRs that had been generated with the MIRA antigen-specificity platform. Breadth was defined as the fraction of unique TCRs that were SARS-CoV-2-associated. Depth was defined as the fraction of total T cells that were SARS-CoV-2-associated. Using the MIRA data, every spike-specific TCR was mapped to the spike region that the TCR reacted to and assigned to either a CD4 or a CD8 class. Log10-transformed breadth and depth values were compared by one-way ANOVA with Sidak's multiple comparisons tests. TCRdb stores this immuneACCESS table with in-frame sequences only. Part of the clones is absent; in the studies checked, under half of the shortfall reflects unresolved V genes, and no reason is known for the rest. The V and J calls and clone size come from that table; D and trimming were worked out from the DNA. The sample records 75,000 to 95,000 clones, approximately 89% of which are singletons. The ten largest clones represent roughly 5% of the sample.

V is shortened by 8 bases, J by 4 bases, and the region joining them spans 17 bases. In the germline V gene, CDR1 corresponds to MNHEY and CDR2 to SVGAGI. Counted from cysteine to phenylalanine, this CDR3 has 14 amino acids. Of the read, only the CDR3 DNA is kept; its 42 bases are in frame from base 1. This sample's time point label indicates: about 28 days (+/-7) after the second vaccine dose. Because spike-specific TCR depth and breadth did not differ between the two schedules, AZD1222 recipients who got a second dose at roughly 4 weeks were pooled with those who got a second dose at roughly 12 weeks. Vaccinee samples came from UK trials COV001 and COV002, including a single-blind randomized controlled phase 2/3 trial of AZD1222 (ChAdOx1 nCoV-19) in healthy adults. For TCRbeta chain sequencing, PBMC samples were collected from trial participants at day 0 and at day 28 after the second dose. This entry belongs to a study of T cell responses to AZD1222 COVID-19 vaccine (dated by TCRdb to the early 2020s). Regarding the study in general: TCR sequencing was performed for more than 230 trial participants, of whom about 200 were given two doses of AZD1222 and approximately 25 were given two doses of MenACWY control vaccine. Trial participants were enrolled into age subgroups of 18-55, 56-69 and 70-plus years, which contained 148, 28 and 57 TCR-sequenced participants, respectively.

Beyond this particular receptor, the publication reports: The whole spike protein was spanned by vaccine-associated CD4 TCRs, and dominant responses were seen in regions 160-218 and 743-854. Reportedly, almost half of the unique spike-specific TCRs recognized epitopes lying outside the regions that are mutated in the B.1.351 and B.1.1.7 variants. Most participants were white British and females outnumbered males, and the authors suggested that clonal diversity may have been underestimated. The 56-69-year group was small, and its depth increase did not reach significance, likely because of low power. Because no day 14 peak-response samples were available, the repertoires could be characterized only after the peak T cell response. A significant rise in spike-specific TCR breadth and depth was observed after two AZD1222 doses relative to day 0 and relative to MenACWY recipients. Only a handful of AZD1222 recipients were SARS-CoV-2 seropositive at baseline, limiting conclusions about previously exposed vaccinees.

Sequencing was performed on peripheral blood, taken 28 days after the second AZD1222 dose. This TCR came from an adult who received the AZD1222 COVID-19 vaccine. The chain is made from TRBV6-5 and TRBJ1-2; TRBD1 is a weak D gene call, 5 bases matching. The nucleotide sequence is given as TGTGCCAGCGCCGATAGGGGAATGAGCTATGGCTACACCTTC. This translates into CASADRGMSYGYTF.